A selection of T cell receptor beta chains follows, all from one sample in a study of T cell repertoires in cytomegalovirus infection. TCRdb independently ran MiXCR on the reads; one entry per CDR3 protein. Seen here are fewer than 200,000 distinct CDR3 sequences, roughly 20% observed once, and the top ten hold under 3.5%. The sample comprised PBMCs. These receptors were obtained from a human donor in good health (CMV status not recorded). Some clones in this sample may be carry-over from other donors' samples. CDR3s include the opening cysteine and the closing phenylalanine or tryptophan. A D gene is named only where the DNA matches it firmly. Only some rows state a clone size, as once, few, many or a class for expanded clones.

clone_size,d_call,j_call,v_call,cdr3_nt,cdr3_aa
-,-,TRBJ1-2,TRBV5-5,TGTGCCAGCAGCTCGGGACCGGCGACCAAGGGCTACACCTTC,CASSSGPATKGYTF
many,-,TRBJ2-3,TRBV5-1,TGCGCCAGCAGCTTGGGGTCGTTCACAGATACGCAGTATTTT,CASSLGSFTDTQYF
-,-,TRBJ1-1,TRBV19,TGTGCCAGTAGTGGTTATTTGAACACTGAAGCTTTCTTT,CASSGYLNTEAFF
few,-,TRBJ2-2,TRBV29-1,TGCAGCGTTGAGTTAGGGAACACCGGGGAGCTGTTTTTT,CSVELGNTGELFF
few,TRBD2,TRBJ2-2,TRBV20-1,TGCAGTGCTAGATTTCCGCTAGCGGGGGAGAGCGGGGAGCTGTTTTTT,CSARFPLAGESGELFF
few,-,TRBJ2-1,TRBV14,TGTGCCAGCAGCCCCACGGACAGTCACAATGAGCAGTTCTTC,CASSPTDSHNEQFF
-,TRBD1,TRBJ2-7,TRBV23-1,TGCGCCAGCAGTCATCTCCGGATCAGGGGGCAGGACGAGCAGTACTTC,CASSHLRIRGQDEQYF
-,-,TRBJ2-1,TRBV24-1,TGTGCCACCAGTGACGCGGATGAGCAGTTCTTC,CATSDADEQFF
few,TRBD1,TRBJ2-2,TRBV11-1,TGTGCCAGCAGCTTGGACAGGATTAACACCGGGGAGCTGTTTTTT,CASSLDRINTGELFF
few,-,TRBJ2-2,TRBV5-1,TGCGCCAGCAGCTCCCGCAGGGAGACGGGCGGGGAGCTGTTTTTT,CASSSRRETGGELFF
-,-,TRBJ2-2,TRBV7-3,TGTGCCAGCAGCCCGGGACCGACGAACACCGGGGAGCTGTTTTTT,CASSPGPTNTGELFF
-,-,TRBJ1-5,TRBV7-8,TGTGCCAGCAGCTTAGTGGGGACAAGCAATCAGCCCCAGCATTTT,CASSLVGTSNQPQHF
few,-,TRBJ2-1,TRBV9,TGTGCCAGCAGCGTAGGCGAGGGACGGTTATACAATGAGCAGTTCTTC,CASSVGEGRLYNEQFF
few,-,TRBJ1-5,TRBV2,TGTGCCAGCAGTGAGGGGCAGGCCCTTAATCAGCCCCAGCATTTT,CASSEGQALNQPQHF
few,-,TRBJ1-1,TRBV3-1,TGTGCCAGCAGCCCGGGTGGAAGGGGCTCTGAAGCTTTCTTT,CASSPGGRGSEAFF
-,-,TRBJ2-3,TRBV19,TGTGCCAGTAGTAGGCTGAGCGGAGGAAACCCAGATACGCAGTATTTT,CASSRLSGGNPDTQYF
-,TRBD1,TRBJ2-7,TRBV20-1,TGCAGTGCAAGGGAAGGGGGCGTCGACGAGCAGTACTTC,CSAREGGVDEQYF
-,-,TRBJ1-6,TRBV14,TGTGCCAGCAGCCTCCGGACAGTCGGTTCACCCCTCCACTTT,CASSLRTVGSPLHF
-,-,TRBJ2-5,TRBV19,TGTGCCAGTAGTGCAAGCCGGGATCGAGGGACCCAGTACTTC,CASSASRDRGTQYF
-,-,TRBJ1-4,TRBV28,TGTGCCAGCAGCGATATACGGACCAATAATGAAAAACTGTTTTTT,CASSDIRTNNEKLFF
many,-,TRBJ2-1,TRBV28,TGTGCCAGCAGTCCCCCTCCGGGTGGCTACAATGAGCAGTTCTTC,CASSPPPGGYNEQFF
many,-,TRBJ2-2,TRBV7-4,TGTGCCAGCAGCCCCAGCCGGGTGGACACCGGGGAGCTGTTTTTT,CASSPSRVDTGELFF
-,TRBD1,TRBJ1-5,TRBV24-1,TGTGCCACCAGTGTAGATGGACAGGGCAATCAGCCCCAGCATTTT,CATSVDGQGNQPQHF
-,TRBD1,TRBJ2-7,TRBV19,TGTGCCGCCGGCCAGGGGGCCTACGAGCAGTACTTC,CAAGQGAYEQYF
-,-,TRBJ1-5,TRBV10-3,TGTGCCATCAGCGGGGACGCATCCCAACAGGGGCCCCAGCATTTT,CAISGDASQQGPQHF
few,TRBD1,TRBJ2-5,TRBV28,TGTGCCAGCAGCTCTCCCGGGACAGCGAACCAAGAGACCCAGTACTTC,CASSSPGTANQETQYF
-,-,TRBJ1-1,TRBV7-2,TGTGCCAGCAGCATTAATCTGAACACTGAAGCTTTCTTT,CASSINLNTEAFF
many,-,TRBJ2-1,TRBV7-2,TGTGCCAGCAGCCGGAGGGGGATAGGGTACAATGAGCAGTTCTTC,CASSRRGIGYNEQFF
few,-,TRBJ1-1,TRBV7-9,TGTGCCAGCAGCTACCGGTGGACCTCGTCGAACACTGAAGCTTTCTTT,CASSYRWTSSNTEAFF
-,-,TRBJ1-1,TRBV3-1,TGTGCCAGCACCTCAAAGCCGGCAGGGACGGCTGAAGCTTTCTTT,CASTSKPAGTAEAFF
-,-,TRBJ1-1,TRBV12-3/TRBV12-4,TGTGCCAGCAGTTCGGAGGGCGCGATCACTGAAGCTTTCTTT,CASSSEGAITEAFF
-,-,TRBJ2-2,TRBV7-6,TGTGCCAGCAGCCGGACAACGAACACCGGGGAGCTGTTTTTT,CASSRTTNTGELFF
-,-,TRBJ1-4,TRBV18,TGTGCCAGCTCGCCGGGGGTTACGCCTAATGAAAAACTGTTTTTT,CASSPGVTPNEKLFF
few,TRBD1,TRBJ2-7,TRBV18,TGTGCCAGCTCACCAACACAGGGGAGCTCCTACGAGCAGTACTTC,CASSPTQGSSYEQYF
many,-,TRBJ2-4,TRBV12-3/TRBV12-4,TGTGCCAGCAGGGTGGGCGGAAACATTCAGTACTTC,CASRVGGNIQYF
-,-,TRBJ2-2,TRBV5-1,TGCGCCAGCAGCTTCGACACCCTGAACACCGGGGAGCTGTTTTTT,CASSFDTLNTGELFF
-,TRBD2,TRBJ2-3,TRBV29-1,TGCAGCGTTGAGCCTAGCGGGTCCCCAGATACGCAGTATTTT,CSVEPSGSPDTQYF
few,-,TRBJ2-7,TRBV29-1,TGCAGCGTTGTACCCCCTGGGTATTACGAGCAGTACTTC,CSVVPPGYYEQYF
-,-,TRBJ1-3,TRBV20-1,TGCAGTGCTAGAGGTGGCGGGACGAGCTCTGGAAACACCATATATTTT,CSARGGGTSSGNTIYF
-,-,TRBJ2-5,TRBV7-9,TGTGCCAGCAGCCGGCCGGGATTTCAAGAGACCCAGTACTTC,CASSRPGFQETQYF
few,-,TRBJ2-3,TRBV7-6,TGTGCCAGCAGCCTCCCCCCGTACAGGGACCCGGCAGATACGCAGTATTTT,CASSLPPYRDPADTQYF
-,-,TRBJ2-1,TRBV5-5,TGTGCCAGCAGCTTGGCTGGGGGCGAGGTACGGTACAATGAGCAGTTCTTC,CASSLAGGEVRYNEQFF
-,TRBD1,TRBJ2-4,TRBV2,TGTGCCATCTACAGGGGTGAGGCCAAAAACATTCAGTACTTC,CAIYRGEAKNIQYF
many,TRBD1,TRBJ2-3,TRBV7-8,TGTGCCAGCAGCTTCCCCCAGGGGGTTACAGATACGCAGTATTTT,CASSFPQGVTDTQYF
few,TRBD2,TRBJ2-1,TRBV24-1,TGTGCCACCAGTGATATGAGTCTAGCGGAGGGCTACAGTAGCAATGAGCAGTTCTTC,CATSDMSLAEGYSSNEQFF
-,-,TRBJ2-1,TRBV27,TGTGCCAGCAGACCGGGACACAACTACAATGAGCAGTTCTTC,CASRPGHNYNEQFF
once,TRBD2,TRBJ2-1,TRBV20-1,TGCAGTGCTAGAGATCCCGCGGGAGGGCCATACAATGAGCAGTTCTTC,CSARDPAGGPYNEQFF
-,-,TRBJ2-7,TRBV6-6,TGTGCCAGCAGTCGGAGCGGCCGAGAGGACGAGCAGTACTTC,CASSRSGREDEQYF
few,-,TRBJ1-1,TRBV7-3,TGTGCCAGCAGCTTAGAGGCAGTGATGAACACTGAAGCTTTCTTT,CASSLEAVMNTEAFF